This T cell receptor (beta chain) was recorded in a study of human T cells and chemical hapten exposure. Notes on the study in general: With patch test score, the counts of PT1 expanded TCRs showed a positive correlation.

This clonotype turned up a few times. What it binds is unknown. This CDR3 spans 15 amino acids. CDR1 is LGHDT, CDR2 YNNKEL, per germline (reference sequence). The V and J ends lost 6 bases and 3 bases respectively, with 17 bases between them. Regarding time point: patch test 2, 6 weeks after DPC sensitization. The treatment was: therapeutic diphenylcyclopropenone sensitization with weekly scalp DPC. Whole blood, unfractionated, served as the material for total RNA extraction. Individual cDNA molecules in this library carried unique molecular identifiers. As handled by the study authors: Samples ranged from roughly 23,224 to 690,600 TCRs, with a median of about 96,000. Using its own MiXCR run on the RACE reads, TCRdb lists one record per CDR3 protein. The V and J calls and clone size come from TCRdb's table, not from the authors' own analysis. This sample yields some 350,000 distinct CDR3 sequences, of which about 6% are seen a single time; around 5.8% belongs to the top ten.

The sample in question was whole blood, obtained in connection with sensitization to the hapten diphenylcyclopropenone (DPC). This TCR came from a woman between 18 and 29 years old with alopecia areata. Some clones in this sample may be carry-over from other donors' samples. The chain employs TRBV3-1 and TRBJ2-5, with D possibly matching TRBD2 (6 bases). The DNA for the CDR3 is TGTGCCAGCAGTTACATGGGTGGGGGGAAAGAGACCCAGTACTTC. The encoded protein is CASSYMGGGKETQYF.